The T cell receptor (beta chain) under discussion was sequenced for a study of early stage breast cancer tumors. Study context: Among roughly twelve ER+/PR+/HER2- tumors, eight were ductal, four lobular. General study results and limits: Blood repertoires resembled normal breast more than tumor. Functional markers like CD4, CD8 and FOXP3 were missed in bulk sequencing.

J lost 7 bases, V lost 8 bases, and 11 bases had no gene match. CDR1 MNHNS and CDR2 SASEGT come from the germline V gene. The CDR3 loop spans 14 amino acids. Each sample had two DNA replicates, about 0.47 ug blood or roughly 1.5 ug tissue. The table came from immunoSEQ multiplex PCR; TCRdb's copy has only in-frame clones and leaves some out. This sample has about 72,000 clones, with roughly 84% found just once. Concerning this clone itself: Its antigen is currently unknown.

The origin of this receptor is a person in their sixties or seventies with breast cancer. Sequenced: blood. The chain employs TRBV6-1 and TRBJ2-7; 10 bases are shared with TRBD2. The CDR3 loop reads CASELSGGEGEQYF. CDR3 bases: TGTGCCAGCGAACTCAGCGGGGGGGAAGGGGAGCAGTACTTC.